This T cell receptor (beta chain) was sequenced during a study of response to subunit inactivated influenza vaccine. Findings and caveats of the study: The authors suggested that few new T cells are recruited per seasonal influenza vaccination.

TCRdb analysed the RT-PCR reads with MiXCR anew, one entry per CDR3 protein. The sample lists around 530,000 distinct CDR3 sequences; approximately 17% were seen once. CDR1 is SGHTA and CDR2 is FQGNSA in the germline V gene. The CDR3 has 15 amino acids. Trimming stripped 0 bases from V and 2 bases from J, with 11 bases between. This clonotype was observed at least ten times. Its antigen is not identified. The chain carries TRBV7-2 and TRBJ2-7; D unresolved. This clonotype was obtained from a man between 50 and 75 years old who received an inactivated influenza vaccine. Sequencing was performed on CD4+ T cells sorted from PBMCs, taken around 25 months after vaccination. CDR3 loop: CASSLAVAVAYEQYF. The CDR3 DNA is TGTGCCAGCAGCTTAGCAGTTGCGGTGGCCTACGAGCAGTACTTC.